The rows below give T cell receptor beta chains drawn from one sample of a study of shared clonotypes between healthy human individuals. Method: immunoSEQ multiplex PCR; TCRdb's copy keeps in-frame clones and lacks some. The table shows roughly 1,100,000 clones, with 65% to 75% occurring only once. The sample consisted of memory CD4+ T cells sorted from blood. The receptors were gathered from a man between 18 and 29 years old in good health. CDR3s include the opening cysteine and the closing phenylalanine or tryptophan. D genes are given only for firm matches. Where a row states a size, it is once, few, many or the class of an expanded clone; other rows omit it.

v_gene	j_gene	abundance	d_gene	CDR3nt	CDR3aa
TRBV10-2	TRBJ1-3	-	-	TGCGCCAGCAGGGCGGGGTCTGGAAACACCATATATTTT	CASRAGSGNTIYF
TRBV7-6	TRBJ2-5	-	-	TGTGCCAGCAGCTTAGCTACGTCTAGCACACGTGAGACCCAGTACTTC	CASSLATSSTRETQYF
TRBV5-1	TRBJ1-3	-	-	TGCGCCAGCAGTCCAACAGGGTCCTCTGGAAACACCATATATTTT	CASSPTGSSGNTIYF
TRBV2	TRBJ1-3	-	TRBD1	TGTGCCAGCAGTGTAGGGGGCCGGGGAAACACCATATATTTT	CASSVGGRGNTIYF
TRBV7-2	TRBJ1-2	-	-	TGTGCCAGCAGCACGGGGGGGAGTAACTATGGCTACACCTTC	CASSTGGSNYGYTF
TRBV9	TRBJ2-2	-	-	TGTGCCAGCAGCGTAGCCCCCGGCACCGGGGAGCTGTTTTTT	CASSVAPGTGELFF
TRBV18	TRBJ2-7	-	-	TGTGCCAGCTCACCACGTGTGTCGTATGACTCCTACGAGCAGTACTTC	CASSPRVSYDSYEQYF
TRBV5-5	TRBJ1-3	-	TRBD1	TGTGCCAGCAGCTCCCAAACAGGGGGTGGAAACACCATATATTTT	CASSSQTGGGNTIYF
TRBV11-3	TRBJ2-2	-	-	TGTGCCAGCAGCTTAGGCCTCCCCCTTGGGGCCGGGGAGCTGTTTTTT	CASSLGLPLGAGELFF
TRBV28	TRBJ1-3	once	-	TGTGCCAGCAGTGAGGTTCAGGGTTCCGGAAACACCATATATTTT	CASSEVQGSGNTIYF
TRBV5-1	TRBJ2-3	-	TRBD2	TGCGCCAGCAGCAGGTTTAGGCCTAGCGGGAGTTTTGATGTGGCAGATACGCAGTATTTT	CASSRFRPSGSFDVADTQYF
TRBV10-1	TRBJ2-3	-	-	TGCGCCAGCAGTGAGTCGACGTTTAACGGATTGGCACCAGATGCGCAGTATTTT	CASSESTFNGLAPDAQYF
TRBV7-2	TRBJ2-3	-	TRBD2	TGTGCCAGCAGCTTAGGCGGGAGGGGCGCAGATACGCAGTATTTT	CASSLGGRGADTQYF
TRBV2	TRBJ2-1	-	TRBD2	TGTGCCAGCAGTGAGACAGCGGGAGCGGATGAGCAGTTCTTC	CASSETAGADEQFF
TRBV28	TRBJ1-1	few	TRBD1	TGTGCCAGCAGTTTAGGACAGGGGTCTGAAGCTTTCTTT	CASSLGQGSEAFF
TRBV19	TRBJ2-7	-	TRBD2	TGTGCCAGTAGCCAACTAGCGGGAAAGTACGAGCAGTACTTC	CASSQLAGKYEQYF
TRBV11-3	TRBJ2-3	once	-	TGTGCCAGCAGCTTAGGTGCGGACCCGAGCACAGATACGCAGTATTTT	CASSLGADPSTDTQYF
TRBV5-4	TRBJ2-7	-	-	TGTGCCAGCAGCTTGGGCCCCGACAGAGGACGATACGAGCAGTACTTC	CASSLGPDRGRYEQYF
TRBV5-3	TRBJ2-1	-	-	TGTGCCAGAAGATTACCGGACCGCATGGTCTTC	CARRLPDRMVF
TRBV23-1	TRBJ1-2	-	TRBD1	TGCGCCAGCACCCTGCGCGGGGACAGGGGATTTTGTGGCTACACCTTC	CASTLRGDRGFCGYTF
TRBV10-3	TRBJ2-3	-	-	TGTGCCATCAGTGATAATGCGGGAAGGGCAGATACGCAGTATTTT	CAISDNAGRADTQYF
TRBV2	TRBJ1-3	-	-	TGTGCCAGCAGTGTCGAGAACACCATATATTTT	CASSVENTIYF
TRBV4-1	TRBJ1-5	-	-	TGCGCCAGCAGCCAAGAAGTAGGAAAAGGACAGCGTAAGGAGCCCCAGCATTTT	CASSQEVGKGQRKEPQHF
TRBV7-2	TRBJ2-7	-	-	TGTGCCAGCAGCTTAGGGGGCGGGATCTCCTACGAGCAGTACTTC	CASSLGGGISYEQYF
TRBV30	TRBJ2-5	-	TRBD1	TGTGCCTGGGGGACAGGGGATGTTGAGACCCAGTACTTC	CAWGTGDVETQYF
TRBV9	TRBJ2-7	-	-	TGTGCCAGCAGCTCAAGACTAGATAAATACGAGCAGTACTTC	CASSSRLDKYEQYF
TRBV29-1	TRBJ2-7	-	-	TGCAGCGTTGAAGATGGTAGGTACGAGCAGTACTTC	CSVEDGRYEQYF
TRBV18	TRBJ2-2	-	-	TGTGCCAGCTCACCTAGACAGGACGGGGAGCTGTTTTTT	CASSPRQDGELFF
TRBV6-1	TRBJ1-3	-	-	TGTGCCAGCAGTGAGGGGACACGCTCTGGAAACACCATATATTTT	CASSEGTRSGNTIYF
TRBV6-5	TRBJ2-7	-	-	TGTGCCAGCAGTTACCTCAAACTGGCTGGCTACGAGCAGTACTTC	CASSYLKLAGYEQYF
TRBV7-8	TRBJ2-5	-	-	TGTGCCAGCGGCGGGACCGATGAGACCCAGTACTTC	CASGGTDETQYF
TRBV4-3	TRBJ1-4	-	TRBD1	TGCGCCAGCAGCCAAGGACAGGGACTTAATGAAAAACTGTTTTTT	CASSQGQGLNEKLFF
TRBV6-1	TRBJ2-5	-	-	TGTGCCAGCAGTGCGGCCGATCAAGAGACCCAGTACTTC	CASSAADQETQYF
TRBV19	TRBJ2-5	-	-	TGTGCCAGTAGTACCCCCCTCCGGGGGCGGGGGGAGACCCAGTACTTC	CASSTPLRGRGETQYF
TRBV6-5	TRBJ2-5	-	TRBD2	TGTGCCAGCAGTAGACTAGCGGGGGACCAGACCCAGTACTTC	CASSRLAGDQTQYF
TRBV7-9	TRBJ2-1	-	TRBD2	TGTGCCAGCAGCCCCCCGGGACTAGCCTACAATGAGCAGTTCTTC	CASSPPGLAYNEQFF
TRBV5-1	TRBJ2-2	-	TRBD1	TGCGCCAGCAGCCGTAGGCCCTCAGGGGGCGATACCGGGGAGCTGTTTTTT	CASSRRPSGGDTGELFF
TRBV27	TRBJ2-7	-	-	TGTGCCAGCAGACCAGGACTCCGTTCGGGGGAGCAGTACTTC	CASRPGLRSGEQYF
TRBV19	TRBJ2-5	-	-	TGTGCCAGTATCGGAGGGTCAGCCGGGAAAGAGACCCAGTACTTC	CASIGGSAGKETQYF
TRBV6-5	TRBJ1-6	-	-	TGTGCCTGTGGTCCTAGCGGTTCACCCCTCCACTTT	CACGPSGSPLHF
TRBV6-1	TRBJ2-2	once	TRBD2	TGTGCCGGCCAGACTAGCGGAAAGAACACCGGGGAGCTGTTTTTT	CAGQTSGKNTGELFF